Presented here are 29 T cell receptor beta chains from one specimen sequenced in a study of metastatic and nonmetastatic thyroid tumors. Thyroid surgery took place with no prior treatment in any patient. Through MiXCR, TCRdb re-clonotyped the PCR reads. Here the sample spans about 11,000 clones, roughly 26% being singletons. Sequenced sample: tumor tissue. These receptor sequences come from a female donor with papillary thyroid cancer or a benign thyroid nodule (not recorded which). Some clones in this sample may be carry-over from other donors' samples.

This clone is labeled medium-sized. The CDR3 sequence is CASSFRGGDEQYF. In nucleotides, the CDR3 is TGTGCCAGCAGCTTTAGGGGCGGGGACGAGCAGTACTTC. The chain is built from TRBV7-9 and TRBJ2-7; possibly TRBD2 for D (6 bases). Trimming stripped 3 bases from V and 5 bases from J, with 11 bases between. The CDR3 is 13 residues long. Germline V gene data show CDR1 as SEHNR and CDR2 as FQNEAQ (reference sequence).

There are a few counts of this clone. This chain links TRBV28 with TRBJ2-7, with D perhaps TRBD2 (5 bases). The V and J ends lost 7 bases and 3 bases respectively, with 13 bases between them. Looked up from germline, CDR1 is MDHEN and CDR2 is SYDVKM. CDR3 length equals 13 residues. As DNA, the CDR3 is TGTGCCAGCAAGGCTAGCCGGGACTACGAGCAGTACTTC. It codes for CASKASRDYEQYF.

The rearrangement uses TRBV24-1 and TRBJ1-5; D not resolved. V shed 5 bases and J shed 1 base, with 11 bases lying between them. CDR1 is KGHDR and CDR2 is SFDVKD in the germline V gene. The CDR3 length is 15 residues. The CDR3 is CATSAEGASNQPQHF. DNA of the CDR3: TGTGCCACCAGTGCCGAGGGTGCGAGCAATCAGCCCCAGCATTTT.

This clone is categorized as medium-sized (0.01 to 0.1%). An end of the junction differs from the germline gene, which may be a read error. V is TRBV6-6 and J is TRBJ2-3, with D possibly being TRBD1 or TRBD2 (5 bases each). The CDR3 loop spans 13 amino acids. Germline CDR1 and CDR2: MNHNY and SVGAGI (reference sequence). The CDR3 nucleotides read TGTGCCAGCAGTTACTCGGTCGCTAGGGACGTCTTTTTT. Translating gives CASSYSVARDVFF.

The J gene is TRBJ1-3, the V gene TRBV4-1; 7 nucleotides agree with TRBD1. The CDR3 consists of 18 residues. Per germline, CDR1 MGHRA and CDR2 YSYEKL. Trimming cost V 4 bases and J 0 bases; bases outside gene matches: 12. The CDR3, as DNA: TGCGCCAGCAGCCGAGGGGCGGCAGGGGGGGACTCTGGAAACACCATATATTTT. This codes for CASSRGAAGGDSGNTIYF.

The J gene is TRBJ2-1, the V gene TRBV5-1; 8 nucleotides align to TRBD1. Per germline, CDR1 SGHRS and CDR2 YFSETQ. The CDR3 has 15 amino acids. J lost 7 bases, V lost 0 bases, and 6 bases had no gene match. CDR3 DNA: TGCGCCAGCAGCTTGGCCGGGCAGGGGGCTAATGAGCAGTTCTTC. Translated: CASSLAGQGANEQFF.

This clone was counted between two and nine times. The V call is TRBV24-1, the J call TRBJ2-7; 9 bases map to TRBD1. J gave up 2 bases and V 4 bases, and 5 bases lay outside the gene matches. From germline, CDR1 is KGHDR and CDR2 SFDVKD. The CDR3 loop spans 15 amino acids. The CDR3 DNA follows: TGTGCCACCAGTGACCCCGGGACAGGGACCTACGAGCAGTACTTC. This codes for CATSDPGTGTYEQYF.

The chain combines TRBV5-1 with TRBJ2-5; 12 bases match TRBD1. V was pared by 4 bases and J by 6 bases, with 7 bases of the junction left unmatched. This CDR3 spans 15 amino acids. The germline V gene encodes CDR1 SGHRS and CDR2 YFSETQ. CDR3 DNA sequence: TGCGCCAGCAGCCCCGGGACAGGGGGCATGAAGACCCAGTACTTC. Protein: CASSPGTGGMKTQYF.

Written as DNA, the CDR3 is TGTGCCAGCATTTTCGCTAGCGGGAGGGCCGGGGATGAGCAGTTCTTC. It translates to CASIFASGRAGDEQFF. The chain couples TRBV6-1 to TRBJ2-1; 12 bases match TRBD2. Germline-derived CDR1 and CDR2 are MNHNS and SASEGT. The CDR3 loop spans 16 amino acids. The junction had 12 bases not matched to a gene; V was cut back by 7 bases and J by 8 bases.

This clone was counted only a few times. This rearrangement joins TRBV19 to TRBJ2-7; maybe TRBD1 (5 bases). The CDR3 loop spans 15 amino acids. The germline V gene has CDR1 LNHDA and CDR2 SQIVND (reference sequence). Trimming left V 1 base short and J 2 bases short, with 12 bases between. CDR3 sequence: CASSIADSSTYEQYF. The CDR3 DNA reads as TGTGCCAGTAGTATAGCTGACAGTAGTACCTACGAGCAGTACTTC.

This clone has more than one count but fewer than ten. This CDR3 is CASSVPGSYEQYF. For the CDR3, the DNA is TGTGCCAGCAGTGTACCGGGGTCCTACGAGCAGTACTTC. V usage is TRBV12-3 or TRBV12-4 and J usage is TRBJ2-7; tentative D call: TRBD2 (5 bases). Trimming removed 5 bases from V and 1 base from J, with 9 bases in between. CDR3 length: 13 residues.

This clone was seen only a few times. The V call is TRBV7-8, the J call TRBJ2-1; 7 bases agree with TRBD1. This CDR3 has 13 amino acids. CDR1 is SGHVS and CDR2 is FQNEAQ in the germline V gene. The V segment lost 4 bases and the J segment 9 bases; nucleotides outside the gene matches: 6. DNA for the CDR3: TGTGCCAGCAGCTCCCTAGGGGGCGGTGAGCAGTTCTTC. Residues: CASSSLGGGEQFF.

This clone has just a few counts. The chain combines TRBV24-1 with TRBJ2-1, with 8 bases fitting TRBD2. Germline V gene data show CDR1 as KGHDR and CDR2 as SFDVKD. CDR3 length: 15 amino acids. The J segment lost 5 bases and the V segment lost 4 bases, leaving 6 bases of the junction unmatched. CDR3 loop: CATSESGGRNNEQFF. In nucleotides, the CDR3 is TGTGCCACCAGTGAGAGCGGGGGCAGAAACAATGAGCAGTTCTTC.

This clone came up many times. The chain is built from TRBV10-3 and TRBJ1-1; D remains unclear. The germline V and J ends were trimmed by 5 bases and 4 bases, with 17 bases remaining between them. The CDR3 extends over 15 amino acids. Germline V lookup: CDR1 ENHRY, CDR2 SYGVKD. The CDR3 loop is CAISPTELGITEAFF. CDR3 sequence (DNA): TGTGCCATCAGTCCAACCGAGCTGGGGATCACTGAAGCTTTCTTT.

This clone is judged medium-sized. The chain combines TRBV11-3 with TRBJ1-2; D is unresolved. V was shortened by 0 bases and J by 2 bases, with 7 bases between the two germline ends. The germline V gene has CDR1 SGHNT and CDR2 YENEEA. This CDR3 region has 14 residues. In DNA, the CDR3 is TGTGCCAGCAGCTTAGATTCAGGCAACTATGGCTACACCTTC. This translates into CASSLDSGNYGYTF.

This clone qualifies as medium-sized. The chain is built from TRBV12-5 and TRBJ1-2, with D unclear. The ends were cut back, 2 bases at V and 2 bases at J, with 6 bases in the middle. The CDR3 spans 13 residues. Germline V gene sequence: CDR1 LGHNT, CDR2 FRNRAP. This CDR3 is CASGLTGNYGYTF. CDR3 bases: TGTGCTAGTGGTTTGACGGGGAACTATGGCTACACCTTC.

This clone was seen more than once but under ten times. The genes are TRBV6-2 or TRBV6-3 and TRBJ2-7; 8 nucleotides agree with TRBD2. Germline V gene sequence: CDR1 MNHEY, CDR2 SVGEGT. This CDR3 has 15 residues. J was trimmed by 4 bases and V by 6 bases; bases with no gene match: 11. In nucleotides, the CDR3 is TGTGCCAGCAGGCCAATAGGGACTAGTAGGTACGAGCAGTACTTC. Its translation is CASRPIGTSRYEQYF.

As to this clone: Germline is not matched at one junction end, which may reflect a read error. V is TRBV24-1 and J is TRBJ2-1; 8 bases are shared with TRBD2. Germline assignment: CDR1 KGHDR and CDR2 SFDVKD. The CDR3 spans 17 residues. The DNA of the CDR3 is TGTGCCACCAGTGGTTCCCTTAGCGGGACTACCTACAATGAGCTGTTCTTC. This encodes CATSGSLSGTTYNELFF.

This rearrangement joins TRBV5-1 to TRBJ2-2; 7 bases are shared with TRBD1. Germline V CDR1 and CDR2: SGHRS, YFSETQ. The V segment lost 8 bases and the J segment 0 bases; nucleotides outside the gene matches: 1. The length of the CDR3 is 13 residues. This CDR3 reads CASGTANTGELFF. CDR3 nucleotides: TGCGCCAGTGGGACAGCGAACACCGGGGAGCTGTTTTTT. Looking up the rest from reference TRBV5-1 and TRBJ2-2 gives the full variable domain: KAGVTQTPRYLIKTRGQQVTLSCSPISGHRSVSWYQQTPGQGLQFLFEYFSETQRNKGNFPGRFSGRQFSNSRSEMNVSTLELGDSALYLCASGTANTGELFFGEGSRLTVL.

The CDR3 spells CASSPPAGADTQYF. The DNA for the CDR3 is TGTGCCAGCAGCCCCCCCGCGGGCGCAGATACGCAGTATTTT. The chain joins TRBV12-3 or TRBV12-4 to TRBJ2-3; D may be TRBD2 (5 bases). The ends were cut back, 6 bases at V and 4 bases at J, with 14 bases in the middle. The CDR3 is 14 amino acids.

The rearrangement joins TRBV20-1 to TRBJ2-7; the match to TRBD2 covers 7 bases. From germline, CDR1 is DFQATT and CDR2 SNEGSKA (reference sequence). This CDR3 region has 14 residues. The J segment lost 7 bases and the V segment lost 0 bases, leaving 9 bases of the junction unmatched. CDR3 sequence reads: CSARDREGTREQYF. DNA of the CDR3: TGCAGTGCTAGAGACAGGGAGGGGACTCGGGAGCAGTACTTC.

This clone showed up just a few times. The chain couples TRBV12-3 or TRBV12-4 to TRBJ2-7, with 10 bases aligning to TRBD2. The trim removed 2 bases at V and 3 bases at J, leaving 4 bases unmatched. The CDR3 extends over 15 amino acids. The CDR3 sequence: CASSLLAGELYEQYF. Written as DNA, the CDR3 is TGTGCCAGCAGTTTACTAGCGGGAGAGCTCTACGAGCAGTACTTC.

V is TRBV24-1 and J is TRBJ2-7; a weak D match, TRBD1 (6 bases). Germline assignment: CDR1 KGHDR and CDR2 SFDVKD. V lost 4 bases to trimming and J lost 5 bases, with 11 bases between them. This CDR3 has 13 residues. The DNA for the CDR3 is TGTGCCACCAGTGACGCTAACAGGGACGAGCAGTACTTC. This encodes CATSDANRDEQYF.

The table lists this clone with a few counts. The CDR3 is CASSFAGPPGNTIYF. The CDR3 DNA sequence: TGTGCCAGCAGTTTTGCGGGGCCCCCTGGAAACACCATATATTTT. The V gene is TRBV12-3 or TRBV12-4, the J gene TRBJ1-3; D perhaps matches TRBD1 (5 bases). The V gene lost 3 bases and the J gene lost 2 bases, with 11 bases spanning the gap. The CDR3 extends over 15 amino acids.

This clone is medium-sized (0.01 to 0.1%) by share. This sequence joins TRBV5-1 and TRBJ2-3, with D tentatively TRBD1 (5 bases). With 2 bases removed from V and 5 bases from J, the gap between germline ends came to 15 bases. CDR1 and CDR2 (germline): SGHRS, YFSETQ. CDR3 size: 15 residues. The CDR3 coding sequence is TGCGCCAGCAGCTTAGGGCAGGGATATGGAGATACGCAGTATTTT. Its translation: CASSLGQGYGDTQYF.

The chain links TRBV4-1 to TRBJ2-5; TRBD2 matches 11 bases. The germline CDR1 and CDR2 sequences are MGHRA and YSYEKL. The CDR3 length is 16 residues. The V segment lost 2 bases and the J segment 1 base; nucleotides outside the gene matches: 3. The chain's CDR3 is CASSQLAGGPQETQYF. CDR3 DNA sequence: TGCGCCAGCAGCCAACTAGCGGGAGGACCCCAAGAGACCCAGTACTTC.

The rearrangement uses TRBV5-1 and TRBJ2-7; 11 bases match TRBD2. Germline loops: CDR1 SGHRS, CDR2 YFSETQ. V trimming: 0 bases; J trimming: 1 base; junction bases outside the gene matches: 3. The CDR3 covers 16 residues. This CDR3 is CASSLATSGTSYEQYF. The CDR3 region has the DNA TGCGCCAGCAGCTTGGCGACTAGCGGGACATCCTACGAGCAGTACTTC.

V usage is TRBV7-3 and J usage is TRBJ1-1; D call uncertain. The CDR3 covers 15 residues. Trimming shortened V by 5 bases and J by 0 bases, and 13 bases separated the two germline ends. Per germline, CDR1 SGHTA and CDR2 FQGTGA. Written as DNA, the CDR3 is TGTGCCAGCAGCCCCGACGGGTCCATGAACACTGAAGCTTTCTTT. This translates into CASSPDGSMNTEAFF. The variable domain in full, completed from reference TRBV7-3 and TRBJ1-1, reads GAGVSQTPSNKVTEKGKYVELRCDPISGHTALYWYRQSLGQGPEFLIYFQGTGAADDSGLPNDRFFAVRPEGSVSTLKIQRTERGDSAVYLCASSPDGSMNTEAFFGQGTRLTVV.

This chain connects TRBV7-8 to TRBJ2-7, with 14 nucleotides matching TRBD2. The CDR3 covers 16 residues. Germline V gene sequence: CDR1 SGHVS, CDR2 FQNEAQ. With V trimmed by 7 bases and J by 2 bases, 7 bases remained unmatched. CDR3 nucleotides: TGTGCCAGCACCGGGACTAGCGGGAGCTCCGCCTACGAGCAGTACTTC. Translating gives CASTGTSGSSAYEQYF.